These T cell receptor beta chains were read from a single sample in a study of low-dose radiotherapy and immunotherapy resistance in tumors. MiXCR, applied by TCRdb to the reads, yields one record per CDR3 protein. The table includes tens of thousands of distinct CDR3 sequences, 9.4% detected once. This sample comprised PBMCs, obtained before treatment. The receptors shown here come from a male donor with prostate cancer. Each CDR3 is given with its conserved first and last residue. A D gene is named only where the DNA matches it firmly. Rows may omit the clone size; those that give it use once, few, many or a size class.

length	V	J	D	size	CDR3	DNA
13	TRBV6-8	TRBJ1-4	-	-	CASAGRGNEKLFF	TGTGCCAGCGCGGGACGAGGGAATGAAAAACTGTTTTTT
14	TRBV25-1	TRBJ2-7	-	many	CASSELGASYEQYF	TGTGCCAGCAGTGAATTAGGGGCCTCCTACGAGCAGTACTTC
17	TRBV5-6	TRBJ2-1	TRBD2	many	CASSQLAGMGSYNEQFF	TGTGCCAGCAGCCAACTAGCGGGGATGGGATCCTACAATGAGCAGTTCTTC
17	TRBV18	TRBJ2-7	TRBD2	many	CASSPPTSGSGAYEQYF	TGTGCCAGCTCACCACCGACTAGCGGGAGTGGGGCCTACGAGCAGTACTTC
12	TRBV2	TRBJ2-5	-	many	CASSVQGETQYF	TGTGCCAGCAGTGTCCAGGGAGAGACCCAGTACTTC
18	TRBV7-7	TRBJ2-3	TRBD2	-	CASSPTPGLAGSTDTQYF	TGTGCCAGCAGCCCAACTCCGGGACTAGCGGGTAGCACAGATACGCAGTATTTT
15	TRBV20-1	TRBJ2-1	TRBD2	many	CSARRLAGAYYEQFF	TGCAGTGCTAGAAGACTAGCGGGAGCGTATTATGAGCAGTTCTTC
16	TRBV7-9	TRBJ2-7	-	many	CASSLALRQGPYEQYF	TGTGCCAGCAGCTTAGCGCTGCGGCAGGGACCCTACGAGCAGTACTTC
16	TRBV4-3	TRBJ2-2	-	many	CASSPDGGMNTGELFF	TGCGCCAGCAGCCCCGATGGGGGGATGAACACCGGGGAGCTGTTTTTT
13	TRBV18	TRBJ1-6	-	many	CASSLNRDSPLHF	TGTGCCAGCTCACTTAACAGGGACTCACCCCTCCACTTT
15	TRBV20-1	TRBJ2-5	TRBD1	many	CSARVPAYRGETQYF	TGCAGTGCTAGGGTCCCCGCTTACAGGGGGGAGACCCAGTACTTC
16	TRBV7-3	TRBJ2-3	TRBD2	few	CASSSGALAETDTQYF	TGTGCCAGCAGCTCCGGAGCTCTAGCGGAAACAGATACGCAGTATTTT
14	TRBV6-2/TRBV6-3	TRBJ1-1	-	-	CASRWVTSNTEAFF	TGTGCCAGCAGATGGGTTACGTCGAACACTGAAGCTTTCTTT
17	TRBV29-1	TRBJ2-7	TRBD2	many	CSVDGLAGARSSYEQYF	TGCAGCGTTGATGGACTAGCGGGAGCACGTAGCTCCTACGAGCAGTACTTC
16	TRBV5-4	TRBJ2-5	TRBD2	many	CASSLASSGSQETQYF	TGTGCCAGCAGCTTGGCAAGTAGCGGGAGCCAAGAGACCCAGTACTTC
15	TRBV29-1	TRBJ2-3	TRBD2	many	CSVENWAGGPDTQYF	TGCAGCGTTGAAAATTGGGCGGGAGGGCCAGATACGCAGTATTTT
17	TRBV4-3	TRBJ2-2	TRBD1	many	CASSHEGQKRYPGELFF	TGCGCCAGCAGCCACGAGGGACAGAAGAGATATCCCGGGGAGCTGTTTTTT
13	TRBV3-1	TRBJ2-5	-	few	CASSQVTGETQYF	TGTGCCAGCAGCCAAGTGACCGGGGAGACCCAGTACTTC
12	TRBV28	TRBJ2-7	TRBD1	many	CATDRQGYEQYF	TGTGCCACTGACCGACAGGGGTACGAGCAGTACTTC
16	TRBV7-2	TRBJ2-1	-	-	CASSTTRSGLNNEQFF	TGTGCCAGCAGTACAACTCGCTCCGGACTAAACAATGAGCAGTTCTTC
15	TRBV5-6	TRBJ1-2	-	many	CASSGGPGANYGYTF	TGTGCCAGCAGCGGGGGGCCCGGCGCTAACTATGGCTACACCTTC
16	TRBV29-1	TRBJ2-7	TRBD1	many	CSVEDVGTGGDFEQYF	TGCAGCGTTGAAGATGTCGGGACAGGAGGCGATTTCGAGCAGTACTTC
13	TRBV20-1	TRBJ2-1	TRBD2	many	CSARLAARGEQFF	TGCAGTGCTAGACTAGCGGCCCGGGGTGAGCAGTTCTTC
15	TRBV6-6	TRBJ2-3	TRBD2	many	CATHLAGGTADTQYF	TGTGCCACGCACCTAGCGGGAGGAACCGCAGATACGCAGTATTTT
13	TRBV19	TRBJ2-2	-	many	CASRMAGSGELFF	TGTGCCAGTAGGATGGCGGGATCCGGGGAGCTGTTTTTT
13	TRBV29-1	TRBJ2-3	-	many	CSVEKGWADTQYF	TGCAGCGTTGAGAAGGGTTGGGCAGATACGCAGTATTTT
12	TRBV29-1	TRBJ1-1	-	many	CSVESGNTEAFF	TGCAGCGTTGAAAGTGGAAACACTGAAGCTTTCTTT
16	TRBV28	TRBJ2-5	-	many	CASSRRPVAVIETQYF	TGTGCCAGCAGTAGACGGCCGGTAGCAGTGATCGAGACCCAGTACTTC
17	TRBV14	TRBJ2-1	TRBD2	many	CASSQGGLARIYNEQFF	TGTGCCAGCAGCCAAGGTGGACTAGCGCGTATCTACAATGAGCAGTTCTTC
16	TRBV6-2/TRBV6-3	TRBJ2-7	TRBD2	many	CASSYSRPSGSHEQYF	TGTGCCAGCAGTTACTCGAGGCCTAGCGGGAGCCACGAGCAGTACTTC
16	TRBV29-1	TRBJ2-1	-	many	CSVEVGGGHSYNEQFF	TGCAGCGTTGAAGTCGGAGGGGGGCATTCCTACAATGAGCAGTTCTTC
11	TRBV20-1	TRBJ1-2	-	many	CGVSSGYGYTF	TGCGGAGTGAGCTCGGGCTATGGCTACACCTTC
14	TRBV18	TRBJ1-1	-	many	CASSPKLRGTEAFF	TGTGCCAGCTCACCAAAGCTCAGGGGCACTGAAGCTTTCTTT
14	TRBV28	TRBJ2-7	TRBD2	many	CASSERESSYEQYF	TGTGCCAGCAGTGAGCGGGAGAGCTCCTACGAGCAGTACTTC
14	TRBV7-2	TRBJ2-1	-	many	CASSPPGSYNEQFF	TGTGCCAGCAGCCCCCCCGGGTCCTACAATGAGCAGTTCTTC
17	TRBV7-2	TRBJ2-5	TRBD2	many	CASSLMLLAGGQETQYF	TGTGCCAGCAGCCTGATGTTACTAGCGGGAGGCCAAGAGACCCAGTACTTC
13	TRBV7-9	TRBJ1-1	-	many	CASAQATNTEAFF	TGTGCCAGCGCGCAGGCCACAAACACTGAAGCTTTCTTT
12	TRBV14	TRBJ1-1	-	many	CASSQFGAEAFF	TGTGCCAGCAGCCAATTTGGAGCTGAAGCTTTCTTT
17	TRBV28	TRBJ2-4	-	many	CASSLFSGVIAKNIQYF	TGTGCCAGCAGTTTATTTTCAGGAGTGATAGCCAAAAACATTCAGTACTTC
14	TRBV7-2	TRBJ2-7	-	many	CASSLGRTNRVGYF	TGTGCCAGCAGCTTAGGCAGGACCAATCGGGTTGGGTACTTC